The sequence of this T cell receptor beta chain was determined in a study of cytomegalovirus exposure and HLA in healthy donors. Study summary: Among approximately 390 genotyped donors, around 82% fell in the Caucasian-associated ancestry cluster. Study results and limitations: V- and J-gene trimming of TCR beta was linked (in a later analysis) to a missense DCLRE1C variant. It was confirmed in vitro that a few of the CMV-associated chains were specific for CMV antigens.

The PCR contained 60 Vbeta and 13 Jbeta primers. The method was immunoSEQ multiplex PCR; TCRdb's version includes in-frame clones alone and lacks a portion of them. The sample lists approximately 200,000 clones, around 78% occurring once. The donors were healthy bone marrow donors. This clone was found a few times. Its target is unknown. CDR1 is SGHTA, CDR2 FQGTGA, per germline. V lost 5 bases and J 6 bases, leaving 14 bases between the germline ends. This CDR3 spans 14 amino acids. The source is a man aged 25-40 years in good health and CMV-seronegative. Sequencing was performed on PBMCs. V and J are TRBV7-3 and TRBJ2-1; weak D call: TRBD2 (6 bases). In nucleotides, the CDR3 is TGTGCCAGCAGCCTCCGGGGGATGACCAATGAGCAGTTCTTC. It encodes CASSLRGMTNEQFF.